These T cell receptor beta chains were read from a single sample in a study of blood T cell repertoires in COVID-19. Libraries were prepared by immunoSEQ multiplex PCR; TCRdb keeps only in-frame clonotypes and omits some of them. The table lists about 160,000 clones, more than 80% of them singletons. Input material: peripheral blood. The receptors derive from an older woman with COVID-19, enrolled during active disease. CDR3s leave out the opening cysteine and the closing phenylalanine or tryptophan. D genes are given only for firm matches. Some rows have no size entry. The others give once, few or many, or a class for an expanded clone.

v_call	clone_size	d_call	j_call	cdr3_aa
TRBV6-4	NA	TRBD1	TRBJ1-4	ASSPTGEATNEKLF
TRBV7-2	NA	NA	TRBJ2-7	ASSPTEYEQY
TRBV30	NA	NA	TRBJ1-5	ACSPTNGGQPQH
TRBV4-3	NA	TRBD2	TRBJ2-3	ASSQWEGNTDTQY
TRBV5-5	NA	TRBD1	TRBJ1-1	ASSLVGQGAEAF
TRBV5-4	NA	NA	TRBJ1-5	ASSWQGRQPQH
TRBV5-1	NA	TRBD1	TRBJ1-1	ASTPWGQETNTEAF
TRBV4-3	NA	NA	TRBJ1-1	ASSQLQGSTEAF
TRBV11-2	NA	TRBD1	TRBJ2-7	ASRTPGQGIYEQY
TRBV14	NA	NA	TRBJ2-3	ASSQGRGATPTDTQY
TRBV19	NA	NA	TRBJ1-6	ASSIGQGNSPLH
TRBV5-1	NA	TRBD2	TRBJ2-5	ASSLGRSSGSVETQY
TRBV18	NA	NA	TRBJ1-5	ASSPTGGRGTQVQH
TRBV30	NA	NA	TRBJ1-5	AWGGPGSNQPQH
TRBV4-2	NA	TRBD1	TRBJ2-7	ASSQGLRTGGYEQY
TRBV2	once	TRBD1	TRBJ1-2	ASLTGVGYGYT
TRBV10-3	NA	NA	TRBJ1-1	AISGGPSDEAF
TRBV6-5	NA	NA	TRBJ2-7	ASSYSYRAPEQY
TRBV18	NA	NA	TRBJ1-5	ASSPFRDNQPQH
TRBV6-6	NA	NA	TRBJ1-2	ASSYSGDGYT
TRBV3-1/TRBV3-2	NA	TRBD1	TRBJ2-5	ASSQDIPGQALETQY
TRBV6-5	NA	NA	TRBJ1-5	ASRGHDQPQH
TRBV5-4	NA	NA	TRBJ1-2	ASSLAQNYGYT
TRBV5-6	NA	NA	TRBJ1-3	ASSLDRVRGSGNTIY
TRBV2	NA	NA	TRBJ1-4	ASSVIREKLF
TRBV21-1	few	NA	TRBJ2-7	ASSKPTGFSNEQY
TRBV6-6	NA	NA	TRBJ1-6	ASSEGGRSPLH
TRBV15	NA	NA	TRBJ2-2	ATSRDRVSSGELF
TRBV29-1	NA	TRBD1	TRBJ1-2	SVDKRTGADGYT